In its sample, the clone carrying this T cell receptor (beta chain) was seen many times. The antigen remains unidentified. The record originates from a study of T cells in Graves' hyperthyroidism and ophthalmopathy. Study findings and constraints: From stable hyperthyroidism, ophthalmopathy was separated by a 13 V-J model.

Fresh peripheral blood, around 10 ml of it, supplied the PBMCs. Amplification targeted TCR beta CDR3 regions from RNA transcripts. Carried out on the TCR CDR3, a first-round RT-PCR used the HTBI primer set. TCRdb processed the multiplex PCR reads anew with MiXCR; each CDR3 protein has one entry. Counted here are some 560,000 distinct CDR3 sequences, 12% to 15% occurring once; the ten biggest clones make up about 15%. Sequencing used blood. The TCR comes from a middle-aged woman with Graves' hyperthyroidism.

As DNA, the CDR3 is TGCGCCAGCAGCTTGGCCCCTAGCGGGAACACCGGGGAGCTGTTTTTT. Residues: CASSLAPSGNTGELFF. The chain recombines TRBV5-1 with TRBJ2-2; 7 bases agree with TRBD2. There are 16 residues in the CDR3. Germline lookup yields CDR1 SGHRS and CDR2 YFSETQ. V shed 0 bases and J 1 base; nucleotides not matched to a gene: 3.